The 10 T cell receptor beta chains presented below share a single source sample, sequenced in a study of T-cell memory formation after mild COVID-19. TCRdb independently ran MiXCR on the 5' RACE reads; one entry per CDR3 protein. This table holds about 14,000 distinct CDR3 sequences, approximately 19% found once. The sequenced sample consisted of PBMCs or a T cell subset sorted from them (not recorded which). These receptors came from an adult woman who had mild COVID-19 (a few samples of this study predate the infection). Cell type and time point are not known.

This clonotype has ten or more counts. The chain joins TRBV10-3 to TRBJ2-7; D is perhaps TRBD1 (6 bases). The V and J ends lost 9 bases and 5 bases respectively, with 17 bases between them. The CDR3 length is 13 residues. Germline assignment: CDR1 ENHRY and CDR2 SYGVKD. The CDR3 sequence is CAIKQGPGDEQYF. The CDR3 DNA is TGTGCCATAAAACAGGGCCCAGGGGACGAGCAGTACTTC.

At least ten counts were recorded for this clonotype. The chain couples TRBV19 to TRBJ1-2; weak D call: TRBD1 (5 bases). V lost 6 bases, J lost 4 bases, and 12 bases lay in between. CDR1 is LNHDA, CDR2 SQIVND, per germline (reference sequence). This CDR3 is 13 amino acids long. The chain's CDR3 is CASRPAGGYGYTF. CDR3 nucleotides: TGTGCCAGTAGGCCGGCCGGGGGCTATGGCTACACCTTC.

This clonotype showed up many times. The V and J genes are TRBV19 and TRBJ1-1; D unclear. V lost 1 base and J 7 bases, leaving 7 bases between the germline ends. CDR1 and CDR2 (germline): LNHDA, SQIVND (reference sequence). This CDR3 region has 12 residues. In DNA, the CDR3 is TGTGCCAGTAGTATAGGACTGCTTGAAGCTTTCTTT. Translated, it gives CASSIGLLEAFF.

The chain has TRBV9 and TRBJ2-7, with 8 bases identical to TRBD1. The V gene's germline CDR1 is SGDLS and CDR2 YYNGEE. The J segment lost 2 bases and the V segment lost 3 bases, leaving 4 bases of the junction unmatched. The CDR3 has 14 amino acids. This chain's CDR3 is CASSERTGTYEQYF. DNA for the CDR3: TGTGCCAGCAGCGAGCGGACAGGGACCTACGAGCAGTACTTC. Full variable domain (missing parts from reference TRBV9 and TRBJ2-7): DSGVTQTPKHLITATGQRVTLRCSPRSGDLSVYWYQQSLDQGLQFLIQYYNGEERAKGNILERFSAQQFPDLHSELNLSSLELGDSALYFCASSERTGTYEQYFGPGTRLTVT.

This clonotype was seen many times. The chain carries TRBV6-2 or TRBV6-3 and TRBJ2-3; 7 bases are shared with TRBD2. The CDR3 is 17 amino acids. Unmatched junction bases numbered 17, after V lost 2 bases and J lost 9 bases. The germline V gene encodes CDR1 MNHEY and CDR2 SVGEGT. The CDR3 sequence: CASSYVGREPSPRTQYF. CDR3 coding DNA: TGTGCCAGCAGTTACGTAGGGCGGGAGCCCTCACCACGGACGCAGTATTTT.

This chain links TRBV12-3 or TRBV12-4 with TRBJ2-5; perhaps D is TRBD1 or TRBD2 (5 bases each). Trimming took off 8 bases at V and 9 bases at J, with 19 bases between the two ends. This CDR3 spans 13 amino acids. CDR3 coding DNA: TGTGCCAGCGGGGCAGGAGGAGCATCGGCCCAGTACTTC. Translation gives CASGAGGASAQYF.

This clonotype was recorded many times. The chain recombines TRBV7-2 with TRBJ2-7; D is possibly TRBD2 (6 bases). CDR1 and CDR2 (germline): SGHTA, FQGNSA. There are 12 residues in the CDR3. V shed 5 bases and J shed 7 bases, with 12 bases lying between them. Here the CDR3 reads CASSPGVGEQYF. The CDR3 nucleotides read TGTGCCAGCAGCCCGGGGGTGGGTGAGCAGTACTTC.

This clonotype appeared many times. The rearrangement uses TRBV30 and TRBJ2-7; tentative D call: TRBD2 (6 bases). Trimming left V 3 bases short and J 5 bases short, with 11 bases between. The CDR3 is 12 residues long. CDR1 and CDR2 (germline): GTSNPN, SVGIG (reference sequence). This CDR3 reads CAWSPGGDEQYF. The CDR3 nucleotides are TGTGCCTGGAGCCCAGGAGGGGACGAGCAGTACTTC. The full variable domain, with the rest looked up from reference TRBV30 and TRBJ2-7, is SQTIHQWPATLVQPVGSPLSLECTVEGTSNPNLYWYRQAAGRGLQLLFYSVGIGQISSEVPQNLSASRPQDRQFILSSKKLLLSDSGFYLCAWSPGGDEQYFGPGTRLTVT.

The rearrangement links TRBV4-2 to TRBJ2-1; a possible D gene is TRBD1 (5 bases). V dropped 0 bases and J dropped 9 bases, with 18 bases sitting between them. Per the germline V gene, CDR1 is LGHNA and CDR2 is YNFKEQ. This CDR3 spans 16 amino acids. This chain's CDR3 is CASSQEGRPPRSEQFF. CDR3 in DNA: TGTGCCAGCAGCCAAGAGGGGCGCCCTCCCCGTAGTGAGCAGTTCTTC.

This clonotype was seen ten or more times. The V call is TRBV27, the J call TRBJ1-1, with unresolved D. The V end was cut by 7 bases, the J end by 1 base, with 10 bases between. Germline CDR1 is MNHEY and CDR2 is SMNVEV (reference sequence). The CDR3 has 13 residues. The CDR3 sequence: CASKTWENTEAFF. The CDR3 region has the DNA TGTGCCAGCAAGACCTGGGAGAACACTGAAGCTTTCTTT.